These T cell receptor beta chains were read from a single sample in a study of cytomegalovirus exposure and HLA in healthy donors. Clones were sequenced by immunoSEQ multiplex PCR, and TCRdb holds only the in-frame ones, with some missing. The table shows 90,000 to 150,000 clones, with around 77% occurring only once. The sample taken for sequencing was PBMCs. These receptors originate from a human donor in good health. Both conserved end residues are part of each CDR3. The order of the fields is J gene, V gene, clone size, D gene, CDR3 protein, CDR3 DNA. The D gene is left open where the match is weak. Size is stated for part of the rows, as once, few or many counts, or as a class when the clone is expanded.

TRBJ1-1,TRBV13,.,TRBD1,CASSLVEAGGRNTEAFF,TGTGCCAGCAGCTTAGTGGAAGCAGGGGGCAGGAACACTGAAGCTTTCTTT
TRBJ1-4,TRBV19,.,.,CASKDRSTATNEKLFF,TGTGCCAGTAAAGACAGAAGCACTGCAACTAATGAAAAACTGTTTTTT
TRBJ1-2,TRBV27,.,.,CASSFSATVVYGYTF,TGTGCCAGCAGTTTCTCTGCGACAGTAGTCTATGGCTACACCTTC
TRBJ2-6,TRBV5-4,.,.,CASSFSSGANVLTF,TGTGCCAGCAGCTTTAGCTCTGGGGCCAACGTCCTGACTTTC
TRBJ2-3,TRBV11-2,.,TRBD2,CASSLETSGRTDTQYF,TGTGCCAGCAGCTTAGAGACTAGCGGGAGGACAGATACGCAGTATTTT
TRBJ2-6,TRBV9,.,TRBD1,CASSVSGQGAGANVLTF,TGTGCCAGCAGCGTATCCGGACAGGGGGCTGGGGCCAACGTCCTGACTTTC
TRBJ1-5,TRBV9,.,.,CASSVGDSNQPQHF,TGTGCCAGCAGCGTAGGCGATAGCAATCAGCCCCAGCATTTT
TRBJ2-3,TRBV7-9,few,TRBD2,CASSFYGREDDTQYF,TGTGCCAGCAGCTTTTACGGGAGGGAGGATGATACGCAGTATTTT
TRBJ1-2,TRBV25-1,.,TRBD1,CASSEYTGGPDYYGYTF,TGTGCCAGCAGTGAATACACAGGGGGCCCAGATTACTATGGCTACACCTTC
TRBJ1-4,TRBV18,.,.,CASSPPTVTTNEKLFF,TGTGCCAGCTCACCACCAACAGTTACCACTAATGAAAAACTGTTTTTT
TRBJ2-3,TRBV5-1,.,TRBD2,CASSLTSGNTDTQYF,TGCGCCAGCAGCTTGACTAGCGGGAACACAGATACGCAGTATTTT
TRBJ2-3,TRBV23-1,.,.,CATHGGSRGDTQYF,TGCGCCACCCATGGTGGCTCACGAGGAGATACGCAGTATTTT
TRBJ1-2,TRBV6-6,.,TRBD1,CASSSGQGDGYTF,TGTGCCAGCAGTTCGGGGCAGGGGGATGGCTACACCTTC
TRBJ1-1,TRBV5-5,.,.,CASSLALRSNTEAFF,TGTGCCAGCAGCTTGGCCTTGAGGTCGAACACTGAAGCTTTCTTT
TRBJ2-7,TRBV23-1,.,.,CASSQSTRGRSYEQYF,TGCGCCAGCAGTCAATCGACGCGGGGAAGGTCCTACGAGCAGTACTTC
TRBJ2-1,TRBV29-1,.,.,CSVEFGRAPSYNEQFF,TGCAGCGTTGAATTCGGCAGGGCCCCCTCCTACAATGAGCAGTTCTTC
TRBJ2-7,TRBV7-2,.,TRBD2,CASSFALAGGYEQYF,TGTGCCAGCAGCTTCGCGCTAGCGGGAGGATACGAGCAGTACTTC
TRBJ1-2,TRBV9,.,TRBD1,CASSVGQGKGYTF,TGTGCCAGCAGCGTTGGACAGGGTAAGGGCTACACCTTC
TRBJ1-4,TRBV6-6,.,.,CATHYSLATNEKLFF,TGTGCCACACACTACTCCTTAGCAACTAATGAAAAACTGTTTTTT
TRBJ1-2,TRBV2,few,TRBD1,CASSEGRGQGYGYTF,TGTGCCAGCAGTGAAGGGAGGGGGCAAGGCTATGGCTACACCTTC
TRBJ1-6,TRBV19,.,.,CATSPGLNSPLHF,TGTGCCACTTCCCCGGGACTAAATTCACCCCTCCACTTT
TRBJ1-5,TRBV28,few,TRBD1,CASSFKSTGGNQPQHF,TGTGCCAGCAGTTTCAAATCGACAGGGGGTAATCAGCCCCAGCATTTT
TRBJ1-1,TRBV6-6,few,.,CASSPGSVTEAFF,TGTGCCAGCAGCCCAGGGTCGGTAACTGAAGCTTTCTTT
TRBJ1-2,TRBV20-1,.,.,CSARGTDGYTF,TGCAGTGCTAGAGGTACAGATGGCTACACCTTC
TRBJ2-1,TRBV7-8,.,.,CASSATGPLGPFF,TGTGCCAGCAGCGCCACGGGCCCACTAGGACCGTTCTTC
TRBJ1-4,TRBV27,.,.,CASRQQANEKLFF,TGTGCCAGCCGTCAACAGGCAAATGAAAAACTGTTTTTT
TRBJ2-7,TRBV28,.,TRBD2,CASSTGGAGGRHYEQYF,TGTGCCAGCAGCACCGGTGGAGCGGGAGGTAGACACTACGAGCAGTACTTC
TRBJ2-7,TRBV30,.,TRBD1,CAVHRGQGSYEQYF,TGTGCCGTCCATAGGGGACAGGGCTCCTACGAGCAGTACTTC
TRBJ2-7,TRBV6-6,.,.,CASSYASSYEQYF,TGTGCCAGCAGTTACGCGAGCTCCTACGAGCAGTACTTC
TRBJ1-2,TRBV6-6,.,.,CASSYSQGMDGYTF,TGTGCCAGCAGTTACTCGCAGGGGATGGATGGCTACACCTTC
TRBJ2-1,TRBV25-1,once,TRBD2,CASRGAGTSVEQFF,TGTGCCAGCAGGGGGGCAGGGACTAGCGTTGAGCAGTTCTTC
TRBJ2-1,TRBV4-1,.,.,CASSQEFPDEQFF,TGCGCCAGCAGCCAAGAGTTTCCCGATGAGCAGTTCTTC
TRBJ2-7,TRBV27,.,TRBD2,CASRRAGGPYEQYF,TGTGCCAGCAGGCGAGCGGGAGGGCCCTACGAGCAGTACTTC
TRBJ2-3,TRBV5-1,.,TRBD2,CASSLATGTSGRTSVTDTQYF,TGCGCCAGCAGCTTGGCGACCGGGACTAGCGGGAGGACCTCCGTCACAGATACGCAGTATTTT
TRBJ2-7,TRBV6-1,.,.,CASSEYLLGDYEQYF,TGTGCCAGCAGTGAGTACCTCCTCGGGGATTACGAGCAGTACTTC
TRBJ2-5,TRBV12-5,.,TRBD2,CASGLRGWEGETQYF,TGTGCTAGTGGTCTGCGGGGTTGGGAGGGAGAGACCCAGTACTTC
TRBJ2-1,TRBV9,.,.,CASSEPQGESYNEQFF,TGTGCCAGCAGCGAGCCCCAGGGTGAGTCCTACAATGAGCAGTTCTTC
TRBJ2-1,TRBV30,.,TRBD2,CAWSLTSGVYVEQFF,TGTGCCTGGAGTCTTACTAGCGGGGTTTATGTTGAGCAGTTCTTC
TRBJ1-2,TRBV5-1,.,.,CASSAEGGSGYGYTF,TGCGCCAGCAGCGCGGAGGGGGGGAGTGGCTATGGCTACACCTTC
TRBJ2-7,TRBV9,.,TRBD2,CASSPRNGLAVYEQYF,TGTGCCAGCAGCCCCCGAAACGGACTAGCGGTTTACGAGCAGTACTTC
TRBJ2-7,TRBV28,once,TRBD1,CASSIWDRAYEQYF,TGTGCCAGCAGTATATGGGACAGGGCGTACGAGCAGTACTTC
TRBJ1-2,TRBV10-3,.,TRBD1,CAISGGQRYLNYGYTF,TGTGCCATCAGCGGGGGACAGCGGTACCTTAACTATGGCTACACCTTC
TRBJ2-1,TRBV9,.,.,CASSVVTGSGNEQFF,TGTGCCAGCAGCGTAGTGACAGGTTCGGGTAATGAGCAGTTCTTC
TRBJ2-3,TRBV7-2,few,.,CASSGRSDTQYF,TGTGCCAGCAGCGGGAGGTCAGATACGCAGTATTTT
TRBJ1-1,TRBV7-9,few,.,CASSPKVGGNAEAFF,TGTGCCAGCAGCCCCAAGGTGGGGGGGAACGCTGAAGCTTTCTTT
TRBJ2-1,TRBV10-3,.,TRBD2,CAISETSGRHNEQFF,TGTGCCATCAGTGAGACTAGCGGGAGACACAATGAGCAGTTCTTC
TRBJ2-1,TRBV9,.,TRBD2,CASSVAVGLARNEQFF,TGTGCCAGCAGCGTAGCTGTAGGACTAGCTCGGAATGAGCAGTTCTTC
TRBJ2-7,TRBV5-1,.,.,CASSQGGPITFEQYF,TGCGCCAGCAGCCAAGGAGGGCCTATAACTTTTGAGCAGTACTTC
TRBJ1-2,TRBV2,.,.,CASSASGYGYTF,TGTGCCAGCAGTGCCTCCGGCTATGGCTACACCTTC
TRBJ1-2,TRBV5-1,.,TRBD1,CATRQGSNYGYTF,TGCGCCACCAGACAGGGATCTAACTATGGCTACACCTTC
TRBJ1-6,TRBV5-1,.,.,CASSLRGLNSPLHF,TGCGCCAGCAGCTTGCGGGGTTTAAATTCACCCCTCCACTTT
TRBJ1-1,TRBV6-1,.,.,CASSTPGQRNTEAFF,TGTGCCAGCAGTACCCCCGGACAGAGGAACACTGAAGCTTTCTTT
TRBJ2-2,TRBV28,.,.,CASSPGFRVKTGELFF,TGTGCCAGCAGCCCAGGGTTTCGGGTGAAAACCGGGGAGCTGTTTTTT
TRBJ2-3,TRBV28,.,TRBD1,CASSTPGQGSYTDTQYF,TGTGCCAGCAGTACTCCTGGACAGGGCTCATACACAGATACGCAGTATTTT
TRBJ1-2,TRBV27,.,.,CASSFGGPDGYTF,TGTGCCAGCAGTTTTGGCGGGCCGGACGGCTACACCTTC
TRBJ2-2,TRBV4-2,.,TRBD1,CASSQEQGDGELFF,TGTGCCAGCAGCCAGGAACAGGGGGACGGGGAGCTGTTTTTT